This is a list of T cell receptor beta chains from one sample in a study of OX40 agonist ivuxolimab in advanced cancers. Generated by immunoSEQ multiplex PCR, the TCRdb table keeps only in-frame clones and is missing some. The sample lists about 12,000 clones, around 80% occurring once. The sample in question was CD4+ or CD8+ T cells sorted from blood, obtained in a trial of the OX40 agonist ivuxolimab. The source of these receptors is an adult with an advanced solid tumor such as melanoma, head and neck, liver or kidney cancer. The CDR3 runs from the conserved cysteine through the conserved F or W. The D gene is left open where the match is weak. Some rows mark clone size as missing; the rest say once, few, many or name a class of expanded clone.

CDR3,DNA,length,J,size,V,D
CATWTCGEGYSNQPQHF,TGTGCCACCTGGACCTGTGGAGAAGGGTATAGCAATCAGCCCCAGCATTTT,17,TRBJ1-5,.,TRBV5-5,.
CAWISSVGPEAFF,TGTGCCTGGATTTCCTCGGTCGGCCCTGAAGCTTTCTTT,13,TRBJ1-1,few,TRBV30,.
CASRKGTSGEETQYF,TGTGCCAGCAGGAAAGGGACTAGCGGGGAAGAGACCCAGTACTTC,15,TRBJ2-5,few,TRBV11-2,TRBD2
CASDPDNYGYTF,TGTGCCAGCGATCCTGACAACTATGGCTACACCTTC,12,TRBJ1-2,.,TRBV2,.
CASSLGFGRAYEQYF,TGCGCCAGCAGCTTGGGCTTCGGGAGGGCCTACGAGCAGTACTTC,15,TRBJ2-7,.,TRBV5-1,TRBD2
CASRRVGDYYGYTF,TGTGCCAGCAGGCGAGTGGGGGATTACTATGGCTACACCTTC,14,TRBJ1-2,.,TRBV7-9,.
CASSSSQGQPQHF,TGTGCCAGCAGCTCGTCGCAGGGGCAGCCCCAGCATTTT,13,TRBJ1-5,.,TRBV7-9,.
CASSVGGWETQYF,TGTGCCAGCAGCGTAGGGGGTTGGGAGACCCAGTACTTC,13,TRBJ2-5,.,TRBV7-2,.
CASSYQSNQPQHF,TGTGCCAGCAGTTACCAGAGCAATCAGCCCCAGCATTTT,13,TRBJ1-5,.,TRBV6-5,.
CASSLKLARSYEQYF,TGTGCCAGCAGCCTTAAACTAGCGCGCTCCTACGAGCAGTACTTC,15,TRBJ2-7,.,TRBV7-3,TRBD2
CASSLTWGETQYF,TGTGCCAGCAGCTTAACGTGGGGTGAGACCCAGTACTTC,13,TRBJ2-5,.,TRBV7-3,.
CASSYSNSGELFF,TGTGCCAGCAGTTACTCGAATTCCGGGGAGCTGTTTTTT,13,TRBJ2-2,.,TRBV6-5,.